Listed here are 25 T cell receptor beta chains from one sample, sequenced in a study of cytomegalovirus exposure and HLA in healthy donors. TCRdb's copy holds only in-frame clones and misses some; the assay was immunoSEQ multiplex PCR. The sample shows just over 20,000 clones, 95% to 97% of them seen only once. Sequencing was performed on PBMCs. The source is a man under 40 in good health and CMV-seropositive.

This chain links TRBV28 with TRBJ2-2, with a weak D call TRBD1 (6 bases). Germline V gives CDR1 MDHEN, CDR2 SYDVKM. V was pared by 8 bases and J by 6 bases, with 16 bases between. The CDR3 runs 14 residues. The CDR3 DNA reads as TGTGCCAGCTCCTCGACAGGAGCCTCCGGGGAGCTGTTTTTT. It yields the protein CASSSTGASGELFF.

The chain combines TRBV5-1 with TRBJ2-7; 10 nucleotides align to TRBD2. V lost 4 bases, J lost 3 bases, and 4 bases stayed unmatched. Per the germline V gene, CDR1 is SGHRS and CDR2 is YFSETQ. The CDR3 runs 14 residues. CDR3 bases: TGCGCCAGCAGCGGATCTAGCGGGAGCTACGAGCAGTACTTC. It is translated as CASSGSSGSYEQYF.

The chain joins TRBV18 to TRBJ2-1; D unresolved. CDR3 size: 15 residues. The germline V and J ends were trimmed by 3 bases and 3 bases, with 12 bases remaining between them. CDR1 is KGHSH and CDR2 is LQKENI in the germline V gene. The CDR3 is CASSPTLRSYNEQFF. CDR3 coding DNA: TGTGCCAGCTCACCGACCCTGAGGAGCTACAATGAGCAGTTCTTC.

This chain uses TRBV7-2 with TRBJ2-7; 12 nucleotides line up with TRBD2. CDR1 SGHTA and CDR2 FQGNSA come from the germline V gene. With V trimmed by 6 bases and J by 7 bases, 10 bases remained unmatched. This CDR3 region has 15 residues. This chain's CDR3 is CASSFGLAGRREQYF. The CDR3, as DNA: TGTGCCAGCAGTTTCGGACTAGCGGGACGGAGGGAGCAGTACTTC.

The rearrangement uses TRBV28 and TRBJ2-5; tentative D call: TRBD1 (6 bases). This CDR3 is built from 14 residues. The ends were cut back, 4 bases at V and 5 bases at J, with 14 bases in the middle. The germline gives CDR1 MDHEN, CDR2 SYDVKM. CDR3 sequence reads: CASSSQGPAETQYF. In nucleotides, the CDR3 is TGTGCCAGCAGTTCCCAGGGGCCGGCGGAGACCCAGTACTTC.

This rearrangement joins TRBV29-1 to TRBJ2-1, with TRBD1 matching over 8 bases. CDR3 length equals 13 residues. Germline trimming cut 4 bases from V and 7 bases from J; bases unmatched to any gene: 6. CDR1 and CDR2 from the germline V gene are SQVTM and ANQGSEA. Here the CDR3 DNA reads TGCAGCGTTGTACGGACAGGGCGGAATGAGCAGTTCTTC. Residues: CSVVRTGRNEQFF.

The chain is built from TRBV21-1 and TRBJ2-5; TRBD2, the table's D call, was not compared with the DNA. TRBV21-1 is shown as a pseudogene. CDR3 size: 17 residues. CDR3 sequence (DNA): TGTGCCAGCAGCCCTGCCCTACGGGAGGCAAGGTCAGAGACCCAGTACTTC. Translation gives CASSPALREARSETQYF.

The CDR3 loop reads CASSPGTGWGNTIYF. The CDR3 bases are TGTGCCAGCAGCCCCGGGACAGGGTGGGGAAACACCATATATTTT. The chain has TRBV13 and TRBJ1-3, with 9 bases that match TRBD1. The length of the CDR3 is 15 residues. V lost 5 bases to trimming and J lost 4 bases; unmatched junction nucleotides: 6. CDR1 PRHDT and CDR2 FYEKMQ come from the germline V gene (reference sequence).

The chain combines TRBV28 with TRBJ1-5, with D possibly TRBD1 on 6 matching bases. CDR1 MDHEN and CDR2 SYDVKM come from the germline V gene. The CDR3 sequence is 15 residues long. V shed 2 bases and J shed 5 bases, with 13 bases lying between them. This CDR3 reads CASSLPRGGHQPQHF. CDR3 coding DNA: TGTGCCAGCAGTTTACCACGGGGGGGGCATCAGCCCCAGCATTTT. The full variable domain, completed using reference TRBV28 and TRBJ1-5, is DVKVTQSSRYLVKRTGEKVFLECVQDMDHENMFWYRQDPGLGLRLIYFSYDVKMKEKGDIPEGYSVSREKKERFSLILESASTNQTSMYLCASSLPRGGHQPQHFGDGTRLSIL.

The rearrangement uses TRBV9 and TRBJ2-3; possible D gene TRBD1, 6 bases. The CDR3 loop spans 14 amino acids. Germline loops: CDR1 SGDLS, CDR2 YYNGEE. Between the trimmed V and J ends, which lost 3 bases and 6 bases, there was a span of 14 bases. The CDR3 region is CASSAQNRVDTQYF. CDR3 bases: TGTGCCAGCAGCGCCCAGAACAGGGTGGATACGCAGTATTTT.

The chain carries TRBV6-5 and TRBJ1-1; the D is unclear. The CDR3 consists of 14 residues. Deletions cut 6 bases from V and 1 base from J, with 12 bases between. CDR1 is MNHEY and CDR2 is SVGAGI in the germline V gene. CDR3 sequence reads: CASRSLSSNTEAFF. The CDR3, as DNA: TGTGCCAGCAGGAGCCTTTCGTCGAACACTGAAGCTTTCTTT.

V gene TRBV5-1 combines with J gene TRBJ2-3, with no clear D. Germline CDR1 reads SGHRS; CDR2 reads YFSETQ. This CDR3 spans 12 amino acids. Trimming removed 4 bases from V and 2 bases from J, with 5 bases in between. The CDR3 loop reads CASSAHTDTQYF. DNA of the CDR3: TGCGCCAGCAGCGCGCACACAGATACGCAGTATTTT.

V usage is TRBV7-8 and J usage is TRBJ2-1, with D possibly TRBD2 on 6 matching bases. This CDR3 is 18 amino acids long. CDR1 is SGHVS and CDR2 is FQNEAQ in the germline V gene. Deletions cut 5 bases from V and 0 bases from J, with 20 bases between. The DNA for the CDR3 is TGTGCCAGCAGCCTTAGAATCTTCGGGAGAGGCTCCTACAATGAGCAGTTCTTC. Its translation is CASSLRIFGRGSYNEQFF.

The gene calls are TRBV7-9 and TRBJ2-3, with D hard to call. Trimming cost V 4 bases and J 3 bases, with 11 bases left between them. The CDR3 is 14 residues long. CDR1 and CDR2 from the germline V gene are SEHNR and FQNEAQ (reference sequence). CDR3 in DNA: TGTGCCAGCAGCTGGGCCCGACCGACAGATACGCAGTATTTT. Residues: CASSWARPTDTQYF.

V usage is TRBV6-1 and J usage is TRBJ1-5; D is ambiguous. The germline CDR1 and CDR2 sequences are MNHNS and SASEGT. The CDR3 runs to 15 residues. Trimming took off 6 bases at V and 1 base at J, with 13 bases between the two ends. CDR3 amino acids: CASRWRMESNQPQHF. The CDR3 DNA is TGTGCCAGCAGGTGGAGGATGGAAAGCAATCAGCCCCAGCATTTT.

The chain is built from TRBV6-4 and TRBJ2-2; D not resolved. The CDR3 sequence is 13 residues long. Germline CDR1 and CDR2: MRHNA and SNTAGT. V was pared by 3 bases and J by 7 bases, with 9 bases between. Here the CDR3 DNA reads TGTGCCAGCAGTGAAACTATTTTCGGGGAGCTGTTTTTT. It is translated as CASSETIFGELFF.

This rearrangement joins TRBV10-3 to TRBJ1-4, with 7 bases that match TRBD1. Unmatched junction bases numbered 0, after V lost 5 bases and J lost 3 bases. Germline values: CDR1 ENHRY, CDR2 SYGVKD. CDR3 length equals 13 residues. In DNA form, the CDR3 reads TGTGCCATCAGTCAGGGGGCTAATGAAAAACTGTTTTTT. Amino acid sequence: CAISQGANEKLFF.

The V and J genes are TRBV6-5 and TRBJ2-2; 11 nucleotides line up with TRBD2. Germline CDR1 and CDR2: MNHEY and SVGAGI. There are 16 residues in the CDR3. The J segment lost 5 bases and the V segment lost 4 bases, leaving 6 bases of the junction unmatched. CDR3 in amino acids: CASSSLAGGGTGELFF. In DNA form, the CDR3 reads TGTGCCAGCAGTTCCCTAGCGGGAGGAGGGACCGGGGAGCTGTTTTTT.

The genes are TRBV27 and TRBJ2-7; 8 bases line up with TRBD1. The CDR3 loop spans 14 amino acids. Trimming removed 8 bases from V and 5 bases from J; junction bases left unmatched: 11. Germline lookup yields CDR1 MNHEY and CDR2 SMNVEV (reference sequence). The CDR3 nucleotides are TGTGCCAGCTGCCGGACAGGGAATAGCCACGAGCAGTACTTC. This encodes CASCRTGNSHEQYF.

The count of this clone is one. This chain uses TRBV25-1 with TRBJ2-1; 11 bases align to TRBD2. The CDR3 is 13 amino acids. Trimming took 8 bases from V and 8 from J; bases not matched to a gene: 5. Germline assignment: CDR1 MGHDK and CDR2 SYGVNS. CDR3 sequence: CASGLAGLHEQFF. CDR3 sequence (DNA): TGTGCCAGCGGACTAGCGGGTCTCCATGAGCAGTTCTTC.

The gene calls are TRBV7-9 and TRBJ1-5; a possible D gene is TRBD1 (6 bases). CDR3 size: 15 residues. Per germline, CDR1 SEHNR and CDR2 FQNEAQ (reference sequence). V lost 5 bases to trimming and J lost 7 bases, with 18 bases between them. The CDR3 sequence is CASSRRGPHSQPQHF. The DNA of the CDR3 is TGTGCCAGCAGCCGCAGGGGCCCCCACTCCCAGCCCCAGCATTTT.

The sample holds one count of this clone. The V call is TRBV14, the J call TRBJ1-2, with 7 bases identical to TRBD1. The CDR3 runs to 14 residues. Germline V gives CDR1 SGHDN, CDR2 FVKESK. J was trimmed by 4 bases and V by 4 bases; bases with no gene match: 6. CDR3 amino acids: CASSPEPGGYGYTF. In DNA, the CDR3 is TGTGCCAGCAGCCCTGAGCCAGGGGGCTATGGCTACACCTTC. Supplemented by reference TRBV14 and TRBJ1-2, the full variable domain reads EAGVTQFPSHSVIEKGQTVTLRCDPISGHDNLYWYRRVMGKEIKFLLHFVKESKQDESGMPNNRFLAERTGGTYSTLKVQPAELEDSGVYFCASSPEPGGYGYTFGSGTRLTVV.

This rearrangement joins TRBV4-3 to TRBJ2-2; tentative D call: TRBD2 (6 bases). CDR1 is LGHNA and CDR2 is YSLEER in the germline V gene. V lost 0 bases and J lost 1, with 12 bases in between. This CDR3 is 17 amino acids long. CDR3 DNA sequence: TGCGCCAGCAGCCAAGATCGGGGCGGGATGAACACCGGGGAGCTGTTTTTT. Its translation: CASSQDRGGMNTGELFF.

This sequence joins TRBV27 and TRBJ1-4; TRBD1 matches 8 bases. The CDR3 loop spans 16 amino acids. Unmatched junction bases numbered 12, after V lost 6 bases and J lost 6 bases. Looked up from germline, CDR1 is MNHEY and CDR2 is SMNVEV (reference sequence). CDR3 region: CASRYQGAGIYEKLFF. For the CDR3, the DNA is TGTGCCAGCAGATATCAGGGGGCGGGAATCTATGAAAAACTGTTTTTT.

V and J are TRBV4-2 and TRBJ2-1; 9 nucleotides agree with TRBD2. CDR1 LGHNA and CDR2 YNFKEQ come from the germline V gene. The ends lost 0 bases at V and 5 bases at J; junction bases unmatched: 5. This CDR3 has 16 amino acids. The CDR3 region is CASSQDRGGRDNEQFF. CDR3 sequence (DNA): TGTGCCAGCAGCCAAGATCGGGGCGGGAGGGACAATGAGCAGTTCTTC.